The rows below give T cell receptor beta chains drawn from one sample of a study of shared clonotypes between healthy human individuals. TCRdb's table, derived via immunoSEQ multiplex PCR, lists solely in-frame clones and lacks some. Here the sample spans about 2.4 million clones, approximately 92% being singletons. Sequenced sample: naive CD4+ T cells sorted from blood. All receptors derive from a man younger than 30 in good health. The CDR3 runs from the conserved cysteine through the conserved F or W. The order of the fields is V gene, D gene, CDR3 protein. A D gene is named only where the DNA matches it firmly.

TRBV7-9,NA,CASSSGAGYTF
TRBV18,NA,CASSGDTGYEQYF
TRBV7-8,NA,CASSLGVGNTIYF
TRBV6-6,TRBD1,CASSAPGQGSYEQYF
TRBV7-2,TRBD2,CASSLGLAGGLEAAGEQFF
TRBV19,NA,CASSTGPASNYGYTF
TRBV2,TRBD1,CASRVGQGPNYGYTF
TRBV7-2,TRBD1,CASSLTGGSLYEQYF
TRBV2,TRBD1,CAATGTGYDTQYF
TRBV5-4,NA,CASSWLFRVRKTYNEQFF
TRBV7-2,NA,CASSLEGGGQETQYF
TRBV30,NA,CAWSFDLITGNTIYF
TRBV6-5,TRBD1,CASSHKQGNYGYTF
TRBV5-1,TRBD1,CASSPRTGGNEQFF
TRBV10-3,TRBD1,CAISASGTGGERRAFF
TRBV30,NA,CAWSPSTSNYGYTF
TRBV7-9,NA,CASSLGTANEQFF
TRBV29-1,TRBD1,CSVLLPGQEAFF
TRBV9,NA,CASSVAPQAKQETQYF
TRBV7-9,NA,CASSLEGGGEYEQYF
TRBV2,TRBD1,CASSTGQNEQYF
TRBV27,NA,CASSSLAWSSYEQYF
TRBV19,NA,CASSRGRDWFMNTEAFF
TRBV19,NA,CASSIAAATVYEQYF
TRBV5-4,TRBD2,CASSWGLAEGDTQYF
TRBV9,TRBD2,CASSGPGLAGEGGQFF
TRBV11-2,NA,CASSSPGKTEAFF
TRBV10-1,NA,CASSDVHSEVKPYNSPLHF
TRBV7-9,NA,CASSPTRRGTEAFF
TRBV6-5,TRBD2,CASKASGGNYNEQFF
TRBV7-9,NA,CASSLAGRGPSYEQYF
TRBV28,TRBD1,CASSSIRDRVMGANVLTF
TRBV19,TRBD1,CASSIDRVGGYTF
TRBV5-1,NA,CASSPPGTETQYF
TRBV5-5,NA,CASSLVAGDFYEQYF